Shown below are 12 T cell receptor beta chains from a single sample sequenced in a study of blood T cell repertoires in COVID-19. Repertoires were generated with immunoSEQ multiplex PCR, while TCRdb's copy carries only in-frame clones and drops some. Altogether about 270,000 clones are present, about 89% being singletons, with the ten largest covering over 8%. Source material: peripheral blood. The receptors here all came from a man aged 40-49 years with active or convalescent COVID-19.

The CDR3 sequence: CAKIQVAYGYTF. The CDR3 region has the DNA TGTGCCAAAATACAGGTGGCCTATGGCTACACCTTC. The chain joins TRBV15 to TRBJ1-2; D might be TRBD1 (5 bases). The CDR3 covers 12 residues. The germline CDR1 and CDR2 sequences are LNHNV and YYDKDF (reference sequence). V dropped 10 bases and J dropped 4 bases, with 13 bases sitting between them. The full variable domain, completed using reference TRBV15 and TRBJ1-2, is DAMVIQNPRYQVTQFGKPVTLSCSQTLNHNVMYWYQQKSSQAPKLLFHYYDKDFNNEADTPDNFQSRRPNTSFCFLDIRSPGLGDTAMYLCAKIQVAYGYTFGSGTRLTVV.

The rearrangement joins TRBV19 to TRBJ2-3, with 11 bases identical to TRBD2. CDR1 and CDR2 from the germline V gene are LNHDA and SQIVND (reference sequence). CDR3 length: 17 residues. Trimming at V came to 3 bases and at J to 1 base, leaving 6 bases not matched to a gene. CDR3 sequence: CASSMASGGIGTDTQYF. The CDR3 region has the DNA TGTGCCAGTAGTATGGCTAGCGGGGGGATTGGCACAGATACGCAGTATTTT. Combining the CDR3 with reference TRBV19 and TRBJ2-3 gives the whole variable domain DGGITQSPKYLFRKEGQNVTLSCEQNLNHDAMYWYRQDPGQGLRLIYYSQIVNDFQKGDIAEGYSVSREKKESFPLTVTSAQKNPTAFYLCASSMASGGIGTDTQYFGPGTRLTVL.

V and J are TRBV9 and TRBJ2-5; the D is unclear. The germline gives CDR1 SGDLS, CDR2 YYNGEE. There are 14 residues in the CDR3. The ends were cut back, 0 bases at V and 3 bases at J, with 9 bases in the middle. CDR3 DNA sequence: TGTGCCAGCAGCGTAGGACACTTTGAAGAGACCCAGTACTTC. Its translation is CASSVGHFEETQYF.

This chain uses TRBV18 with TRBJ2-7; a weak D match, TRBD1 (7 bases). V lost 6 bases and J lost 2, with 11 bases in between. The CDR3 totals 13 residues. Germline lookup yields CDR1 KGHSH and CDR2 LQKENI. CDR3 sequence: CASSRDSAYEQYF. For the CDR3, the DNA is TGTGCCAGCTCGCGGGACAGTGCCTACGAGCAGTACTTC.

V usage is TRBV28 and J usage is TRBJ2-2; 7 nucleotides line up with TRBD2. V shed 4 bases, J shed 6 bases, and the junction held 5 bases outside the gene matches. The CDR3 loop spans 14 amino acids. Germline lookup yields CDR1 MDHEN and CDR2 SYDVKM. CDR3 sequence (DNA): TGTGCCAGCAGTTCGCCTGGGGGGGCCGGGGAGCTGTTTTTT. This encodes CASSSPGGAGELFF.

The chain joins TRBV9 to TRBJ2-5, with 10 bases fitting TRBD2. The CDR3 has 14 amino acids. V gave up 2 bases and J gave up 4 bases; unmatched junction bases: 2. CDR1 SGDLS and CDR2 YYNGEE come from the germline V gene. DNA for the CDR3: TGTGCCAGCAGCGTTACTAGCGGGACAGAGACCCAGTACTTC. Translating it yields CASSVTSGTETQYF. The variable domain in full, completed from reference TRBV9 and TRBJ2-5, reads DSGVTQTPKHLITATGQRVTLRCSPRSGDLSVYWYQQSLDQGLQFLIQYYNGEERAKGNILERFSAQQFPDLHSELNLSSLELGDSALYFCASSVTSGTETQYFGPGTRLLVL.

The rearrangement uses TRBV3-1 (or the pseudogene TRBV3-2) and TRBJ2-1, with D perhaps matching TRBD2 (5 bases). Germline CDR1 reads LGHDT; CDR2 reads YNNKEL (reference sequence). The CDR3 length is 16 residues. V lost 0 bases to trimming and J lost 0 bases, with 9 bases between them. CDR3: CASSQDSGVSYNEQFF. The CDR3 DNA is TGTGCCAGCAGCCAAGACAGCGGTGTCTCCTACAATGAGCAGTTCTTC.

Comment on this clone: The sample contains more than one DNA sequence encoding this CDR3. The chain combines TRBV20-1 with TRBJ2-5; D not certain. Germline V CDR1 and CDR2: DFQATT, SNEGSKA (reference sequence). The length of the CDR3 is 10 residues. V shed 5 bases and J shed 3 bases, with 4 bases lying between them. This chain's CDR3 is CSAREETQYF. As DNA, the CDR3 is TGCAGTGCTCGCGAAGAGACCCAGTACTTC.

This rearrangement joins TRBV19 to TRBJ1-1; D may be TRBD1 (6 bases). CDR1 is LNHDA, CDR2 SQIVND, per germline (reference sequence). V was shortened by 4 bases and J by 7 bases, with 16 bases between the two germline ends. The CDR3 length is 14 residues. Here the CDR3 reads CASSRTAIRNEAFF. The CDR3 DNA reads TGTGCCAGTAGTAGGACAGCCATCCGTAATGAAGCTTTCTTT.

V is TRBV18 and J is TRBJ1-1; D remains unclear. Germline CDR1 KGHSH, CDR2 LQKENI. This CDR3 comprises 14 residues. Trimming cost V 4 bases and J 1 base, with 10 bases left between them. The CDR3 protein is CASSRERKNTEAFF. CDR3 coding DNA: TGTGCCAGCTCACGAGAGAGGAAGAACACTGAAGCTTTCTTT.

The V gene is TRBV11-2, the J gene TRBJ2-7; TRBD2 matches at 9 bases. This CDR3 is 15 amino acids long. CDR1 and CDR2 (germline): SGHAT, FQNNGV. Trimming took 1 base from V and 6 from J; bases not matched to a gene: 7. The CDR3 DNA reads as TGTGCCAGCAGCTTAGGGGCTAGCGGGATTAGCGAGCAGTACTTC. It codes for CASSLGASGISEQYF.

V and J are TRBV29-1 and TRBJ2-7; a possible D gene is TRBD2 (5 bases). Germline loops: CDR1 SQVTM, CDR2 ANQGSEA. The CDR3 runs 13 residues. Trimming removed 4 bases at V and 5 bases at J, with 15 bases between. CDR3 bases: TGCAGCGTTGTAAGCGCGTCGGGGAACGAGCAGTACTTC. Translation: CSVVSASGNEQYF.